This entry lists 25 T cell receptor beta chains sequenced from one sample in a study of response to subunit inactivated influenza vaccine (dated by TCRdb to 2017 to 2018). Libraries were built with RT-PCR. TCRdb lists the instrument as Illumina HiSeq 2500. TCRdb redid the processing of the public reads, applying fastp at Q25 and MiXCR, and retained in-frame beta chains. Rows are combined by CDR3 protein, so each entry shows the most common genes and DNA. In all, the sample holds around 570,000 distinct CDR3 sequences, and 7.6% of those were seen once. The ten most abundant clones make up 10% to 15% of the sample. Source: PBMCs from blood, taken 23 to 25 months after vaccination. The receptors shown here come from a man between 50 and 69 years old who received an inactivated influenza vaccine. Donor details come from another sample of the same person, matched by shared clones.

The J gene is TRBJ1-3, the V gene TRBV20-1, with TRBD1 identical over 7 bases. The CDR3 has 15 amino acids. CDR1 DFQATT and CDR2 SNEGSKA come from the germline V gene (reference sequence). With V trimmed by 2 bases and J by 2 bases, 6 bases remained unmatched. CDR3 amino acids: CSARKWDRTGNTIYF. CDR3 nucleotide sequence: TGCAGTGCTAGAAAGTGGGACAGAACTGGAAACACCATATATTTT.

This clonotype came up a few times. The chain joins TRBV7-2 to TRBJ2-3; tentative D call: TRBD1 (6 bases). The germline gives CDR1 SGHTA, CDR2 FQGNSA. The CDR3 totals 15 residues. V shed 4 bases and J shed 2 bases, with 13 bases lying between them. This CDR3 reads CASSSYRGNTDTQYF. CDR3 sequence (DNA): TGTGCCAGCAGCTCATATAGGGGGAACACAGATACGCAGTATTTT.

The chain combines TRBV10-1 with TRBJ2-3; D is ambiguous. Trimming stripped 4 bases from V and 0 bases from J, with 14 bases between. CDR1 is WNHNN and CDR2 is SYGVQD in the germline V gene (reference sequence). CDR3 length: 16 residues. The CDR3 bases are TGCGCCAGCAGTGGACTGCAGGCGACGAGCACAGATACGCAGTATTTT. This translates into CASSGLQATSTDTQYF.

The chain joins TRBV20-1 to TRBJ2-7, with D perhaps TRBD1 (6 bases). The V and J ends lost 3 bases and 4 bases respectively, with 16 bases between them. CDR3 length: 14 residues. Germline V CDR1 and CDR2: DFQATT, SNEGSKA (reference sequence). CDR3 amino acids: CSASNPGESYEQYF. Here the CDR3 DNA reads TGCAGTGCTAGCAACCCAGGGGAATCATACGAGCAGTACTTC.

This clonotype was detected many times. The chain uses TRBV29-1 and TRBJ2-7, with unresolved D. The CDR3 is made up of 11 amino acids. Germline CDR1 reads SQVTM; CDR2 reads ANQGSEA. V lost 4 bases and J 5 bases, leaving 9 bases between the germline ends. As DNA, the CDR3 is TGCAGCGTTGCTGGGCATAACGAGCAGTACTTC. Encoded protein: CSVAGHNEQYF.

The rearrangement joins TRBV5-1 to TRBJ1-5, with D possibly being TRBD1 (6 bases). CDR1 SGHRS and CDR2 YFSETQ come from the germline V gene. This CDR3 is 14 amino acids long. The ends were cut back, 1 base at V and 5 bases at J, with 10 bases in the middle. The CDR3 nucleotides read TGCGCCAGCAGCTTGAATTCAGGGGATCAGCCCCAGCATTTT. Its protein product is CASSLNSGDQPQHF.

The CDR3 is CASSYLSGANYEQYF. The CDR3 DNA reads TGTGCCAGCAGTTACTTGTCGGGTGCGAACTACGAGCAGTACTTC. This chain connects TRBV6-2 or TRBV6-3 to TRBJ2-7, with unresolved D. The CDR3 has 15 residues. Germline values: CDR1 MNHEY, CDR2 SVGEGT. Trimming stripped 1 base from V and 3 bases from J, with 13 bases between.

As regards this clonotype: This may stem from a read error, because a much larger clone lies one nucleotide away. The rearrangement links TRBV4-3 to TRBJ1-4, with D possibly being TRBD1 (5 bases). This CDR3 region has 15 residues. Looked up from germline, CDR1 is LGHNA and CDR2 is YSLEER. CDR3 residues: CASGQDQGTTEKLFF. DNA of the CDR3: TGCGCCAGCGGCCAAGACCAGGGAACCACTGAAAAACTGTTTTTT.

The rearrangement joins TRBV5-1 to TRBJ2-1; TRBD2 matches 11 bases. There are 15 residues in the CDR3. J was trimmed by 5 bases and V by 4 bases; bases with no gene match: 5. The germline V gene encodes CDR1 SGHRS and CDR2 YFSETQ. As DNA, the CDR3 is TGCGCCAGCAGCCCATCGACTAGCGGGAACAATGAGCAGTTCTTC. It translates to CASSPSTSGNNEQFF.

There are many counts of this clonotype. V usage is TRBV7-8 and J usage is TRBJ2-2; 7 bases align to TRBD1. The CDR3 runs 15 residues. CDR1 and CDR2 from the germline V gene are SGHVS and FQNEAQ. After removal of 5 bases from V and 5 bases from J, the junction contained 8 bases not matched to a gene. This chain's CDR3 is CASSITGAHTGELFF. CDR3 in DNA: TGTGCCAGCAGCATCACAGGGGCGCATACCGGGGAGCTGTTTTTT.

This clonotype was seen at least ten times. The chain employs TRBV28 and TRBJ2-1; 7 bases align to TRBD2. This CDR3 has 11 amino acids. The V gene end was trimmed by 10 bases and the J gene end by 6 bases; junction bases not matched to a gene: 3. Germline CDR1 MDHEN, CDR2 SYDVKM. The CDR3 is CATWEGNEQFF. The CDR3 nucleotides are TGTGCCACATGGGAGGGCAATGAGCAGTTCTTC.

The J gene is TRBJ2-4, the V gene TRBV7-2; 8 bases are shared with TRBD2. The trim removed 2 bases at V and 4 bases at J, leaving 16 bases unmatched. The CDR3 extends over 19 amino acids. Germline CDR1 SGHTA, CDR2 FQGNSA. The CDR3 nucleotides are TGTGCCAGCAGCTTATCCCGAACTGCCGCGGGAGGAAGAAAAAACATTCAGTACTTC. The encoded protein is CASSLSRTAAGGRKNIQYF.

In this sample, this clonotype turned up a few times. The chain couples TRBV7-9 to TRBJ2-1; D might be TRBD1 (5 bases). The germline V gene encodes CDR1 SEHNR and CDR2 FQNEAQ (reference sequence). The CDR3 sequence is 15 residues long. The germline V and J ends were trimmed by 3 bases and 15 bases, with 24 bases remaining between them. In nucleotides, the CDR3 is TGTGCCAGCAGCTTTGAAAGGGCAGGGTTTGGTCACCCGTTCTTC. Protein sequence: CASSFERAGFGHPFF.

The chain combines TRBV10-1 with TRBJ2-1; D possibly corresponds to TRBD2 (5 bases). CDR1 and CDR2 from the germline V gene are WNHNN and SYGVQD (reference sequence). There are 14 residues in the CDR3. Trimming cost V 0 bases and J 10 bases, with 13 bases left between them. Here the CDR3 DNA reads TGCGCCAGCAGTGAGTCGGGAGCATCCACGGAGCAGTTCTTC. This sequence encodes CASSESGASTEQFF.

This clonotype was observed many times. The rearrangement uses TRBV6-1 and TRBJ2-7; 9 bases are shared with TRBD1. V dropped 6 bases and J dropped 0; count of bases not matched to a gene: 6. Germline values: CDR1 MNHNS, CDR2 SASEGT. The CDR3 contains 15 residues. The CDR3 region has the DNA TGTGCCAGCAGCCCTGGACAGGGGAGCTCCTACGAGCAGTACTTC. Protein: CASSPGQGSSYEQYF.

This clonotype was observed many times. The chain carries TRBV10-3 and TRBJ2-7, with a tentative D call TRBD1 (7 bases). V was shortened by 2 bases and J by 3 bases, with 14 bases between the two germline ends. The CDR3 is 15 residues long. Germline assignment: CDR1 ENHRY and CDR2 SYGVKD. The CDR3 bases are TGTGCCATCAGTGAGACCCGACAGGGACTCTACGAGCAGTACTTC. Translation gives CAISETRQGLYEQYF.

The sample holds many counts of this clonotype. CDR3 sequence: CASSLALAGTYEQYF. In DNA, the CDR3 is TGTGCCAGCAGCTTAGCACTAGCGGGGACCTACGAGCAGTACTTC. The chain combines TRBV7-2 with TRBJ2-7; 10 nucleotides match TRBD2. Germline assignment: CDR1 SGHTA and CDR2 FQGNSA. With V trimmed by 0 bases and J by 2 bases, 1 base remained unmatched. CDR3 size: 15 residues.

This rearrangement joins TRBV5-6 to TRBJ2-6, with a possible D match to TRBD1 (6 bases). Germline V gene lookup returns CDR1 SGHDT and CDR2 YYEEEE. The germline V and J ends were trimmed by 2 bases and 0 bases, with 12 bases remaining between them. The CDR3 sequence is 17 residues long. The DNA of the CDR3 is TGTGCCAGCAGCTTCAAGCCCAGGGGCTCTGGGGCCAACGTCCTGACTTTC. Protein sequence: CASSFKPRGSGANVLTF.

The chain has TRBV2 and TRBJ2-3; the match to TRBD2 covers 15 bases. The CDR3 covers 18 residues. J was trimmed by 3 bases and V by 5 bases; bases with no gene match: 9. Per germline, CDR1 SNHLY and CDR2 FYNNEI. CDR3 protein: CASSPGLAGGPLTDTQYF. The CDR3 DNA sequence: TGTGCCAGCAGTCCCGGACTAGCGGGGGGGCCTTTGACAGATACGCAGTATTTT.

This rearrangement joins TRBV19 to TRBJ2-3; D unclear. The CDR3 is 15 residues long. Germline V gives CDR1 LNHDA, CDR2 SQIVND (reference sequence). Trimming stripped 3 bases from V and 3 bases from J, with 13 bases between. In nucleotides, the CDR3 is TGTGCCAGTAGTATTGGTCCTCGCTGGACAGATACGCAGTATTTT. It encodes CASSIGPRWTDTQYF.

This clonotype showed up many times. The rearrangement joins TRBV7-2 to TRBJ2-5; TRBD1 aligns across 11 bases. After removal of 3 bases from V and 4 bases from J, the junction contained 1 base not matched to a gene. Germline V gene lookup returns CDR1 SGHTA and CDR2 FQGNSA. The CDR3 loop spans 14 amino acids. This chain's CDR3 is CASSLDRGRETQYF. The CDR3 nucleotides are TGTGCCAGCAGCTTGGACAGGGGGCGAGAGACCCAGTACTTC.

There are many counts of this clonotype. CDR3 protein: CASSLGDLWAQETQYF. The CDR3 bases are TGTGCCAGCAGCTTAGGGGATCTGTGGGCCCAAGAGACCCAGTACTTC. The chain has TRBV7-9 and TRBJ2-5; unclear D gene. The CDR3 totals 16 residues. Germline V gene lookup returns CDR1 SEHNR and CDR2 FQNEAQ (reference sequence). The V end was cut by 1 base, the J end by 1 base, with 13 bases between.

In this sample, this clonotype turned up a few times. The chain uses TRBV7-8 and TRBJ2-5, with a tentative D call TRBD2 (5 bases). CDR1 is SGHVS, CDR2 FQNEAQ, per germline. Trimming took 1 base from V and 2 from J, leaving 11 bases between them. The CDR3 runs to 15 residues. The CDR3 nucleotides are TGTGCCAGCAGCTTAGTCCGAGCGGTACAAGAGACCCAGTACTTC. Encoded protein: CASSLVRAVQETQYF.

This clonotype was detected a few times. This chain joins TRBV19 and TRBJ2-7, with TRBD1 matching 7 bases. V lost 5 bases to trimming and J lost 4 bases; unmatched junction nucleotides: 11. CDR1 and CDR2 (germline): LNHDA, SQIVND (reference sequence). The CDR3 loop spans 15 amino acids. The CDR3: CASSVNTGVSYEQYF. Written as DNA, the CDR3 is TGTGCCAGTAGTGTGAACACAGGGGTCTCTTACGAGCAGTACTTC.

The V call is TRBV28, the J call TRBJ2-2; D unclear. The CDR3 loop spans 13 amino acids. Trimming took 6 bases from V and 7 from J, leaving 12 bases between them. Germline lookup yields CDR1 MDHEN and CDR2 SYDVKM. In nucleotides, the CDR3 is TGTGCCAGCAGCACAATGGTGGGCGGGGAGCTGTTTTTT. Its translation is CASSTMVGGELFF.